The 17 T cell receptor beta chains given below trace back to one sample, sequenced in a study of blood T cells in healthy people across ages. PCR was performed a second time for about 6 to 11 cycles using a sample-barcoded 5' primer and a J-beta primer mix. A single record per CDR3 protein comes from TCRdb applying MiXCR to the 5' RACE reads. Of around 790,000 distinct CDR3 sequences in the sample, roughly 44% were seen once. The sequenced material came from blood. The source is a man aged 55 to 70 in good health.

Only a few counts were recorded for this clonotype. The genes are TRBV20-1 and TRBJ2-7, with 7 bases that match TRBD1. With V trimmed by 3 bases and J by 2 bases, 16 bases remained unmatched. The CDR3 runs to 17 residues. Germline V gene data show CDR1 as DFQATT and CDR2 as SNEGSKA (reference sequence). In DNA, the CDR3 is TGCAGTGCTAGGACGGCTTTTCGAAGGGGGCCTACCTACGAGCAGTACTTC. It translates to CSARTAFRRGPTYEQYF.

The chain recombines TRBV30 with TRBJ2-1, with 12 bases matching TRBD1. Germline CDR1 is GTSNPN and CDR2 is SVGIG (reference sequence). Unmatched junction bases numbered 11, after V lost 2 bases and J lost 0 bases. This CDR3 has 19 amino acids. The CDR3 region has the DNA TGTGCCTGGAGTTCCGGGACAGGGGGCTCCTCGAGCTCCTACAATGAGCAGTTCTTC. Its translation: CAWSSGTGGSSSSYNEQFF.

This chain joins TRBV20-1 and TRBJ1-2; D ambiguous. CDR1 is DFQATT, CDR2 SNEGSKA, per germline (reference sequence). The length of the CDR3 is 14 residues. Trimming pared 4 bases from V and 6 bases from J, leaving 18 bases between. The CDR3, as DNA: TGCAGTGCTACCGACCCGGAAGGATACGATGGCTACACCTTC. The encoded protein is CSATDPEGYDGYTF.

This clonotype was counted only a few times. The V and J genes are TRBV7-2 and TRBJ2-1; D might be TRBD2 (5 bases). Germline loops: CDR1 SGHTA, CDR2 FQGNSA. The CDR3 runs 13 residues. Trimming shortened V by 6 bases and J by 9 bases, and 15 bases separated the two germline ends. The CDR3 sequence: CASRQEARAEQFF. The CDR3 nucleotides are TGTGCCAGCAGGCAGGAGGCTAGGGCTGAGCAGTTCTTC.

This clonotype was detected ten times or more. The rearrangement links TRBV27 to TRBJ2-1; D might be TRBD2 (6 bases). CDR3 size: 12 residues. Between the trimmed V and J ends, which lost 5 bases and 4 bases, there was a span of 6 bases. Germline CDR1 is MNHEY and CDR2 is SMNVEV (reference sequence). The CDR3, as DNA: TGTGCCAGCAGTGGGGGGTACAATGAGCAGTTCTTC. Protein product: CASSGGYNEQFF.

This clonotype showed up just a few times. CDR3 sequence reads: CASSGTGHQETQYF. As DNA, the CDR3 is TGCGCCAGCAGTGGGACTGGACACCAAGAGACCCAGTACTTC. The V gene is TRBV5-1, the J gene TRBJ2-5, with D tentatively TRBD2 (6 bases). The CDR3 has 14 residues. Germline V gives CDR1 SGHRS, CDR2 YFSETQ. V was shortened by 5 bases and J by 0 bases, with 11 bases between the two germline ends.

In this sample, this clonotype turned up a few times. The chain recombines TRBV7-2 with TRBJ2-3; D is unclear. CDR3 length equals 14 residues. V lost 0 bases to trimming and J lost 4 bases, with 8 bases between them. CDR1 is SGHTA, CDR2 FQGNSA, per germline. CDR3 bases: TGTGCCAGCAGCTTAGCGCTTGGCGCAGATACGCAGTATTTT. It specifies CASSLALGADTQYF.

In its sample, this clonotype was seen a few times. The chain has TRBV20-1 and TRBJ1-2; possible D gene TRBD1, 6 bases. In germline, CDR1 is DFQATT, CDR2 SNEGSKA (reference sequence). This CDR3 has 16 residues. Trimming took 5 bases from V and 0 from J, leaving 19 bases between them. In DNA, the CDR3 is TGCAGTGCTGGGGGGGAACAGGGAATCACTAACTATGGCTACACCTTC. It is translated as CSAGGEQGITNYGYTF.

The chain couples TRBV18 to TRBJ1-6; perhaps TRBD1 as D (5 bases). In germline, CDR1 is KGHSH, CDR2 LQKENI. The CDR3 loop spans 16 amino acids. Between the trimmed V and J ends, which lost 2 bases and 7 bases, there was a span of 15 bases. CDR3 in DNA: TGTGCCAGCTCACCAGGGAAGCAGGGCCTGAATTCACCCCTCCACTTT. This translates into CASSPGKQGLNSPLHF.

The V gene is TRBV19, the J gene TRBJ2-4; tentatively, D is TRBD2 (6 bases). Per germline, CDR1 LNHDA and CDR2 SQIVND (reference sequence). CDR3 length: 12 residues. The CDR3 reads CASRGAKNIQYF. Written as DNA, the CDR3 is TGTGCTAGCCGGGGGGCCAAAAACATTCAGTACTTC. The whole variable domain, filled in from reference TRBV19 and TRBJ2-4, reads DGGITQSPKYLFRKEGQNVTLSCEQNLNHDAMYWYRQDPGQGLRLIYYSQIVNDFQKGDIAEGYSVSREKKESFPLTVTSAQKNPTAFYLCASRGAKNIQYFGAGTRLSVL.

This rearrangement joins TRBV3-1 to TRBJ2-5; 10 bases agree with TRBD2. CDR1 and CDR2 (germline): LGHDT, YNNKEL (reference sequence). The CDR3 totals 14 residues. The V and J ends lost 1 base and 5 bases, in that order; junction bases with no gene match: 1. The CDR3 region is CASSQASGGETQYF. The DNA for the CDR3 is TGTGCCAGCAGCCAAGCTAGCGGGGGTGAGACCCAGTACTTC.

This clonotype showed up just once. The chain couples TRBV6-2 or TRBV6-3 to TRBJ1-2; D gene uncertain. V lost 2 bases, J lost 4 bases, and 11 bases lay in between. From germline, CDR1 is MNHEY and CDR2 SVGEGT. CDR3 size: 14 residues. CDR3 in DNA: TGTGCCAGCAGTTACGCAGCCGGATTCTATGGCTACACCTTC. Its translation: CASSYAAGFYGYTF.

The V and J genes are TRBV12-3 or TRBV12-4 and TRBJ2-3; possibly TRBD1 for D (6 bases). This CDR3 has 13 amino acids. Trimming stripped 6 bases from V and 6 bases from J, with 13 bases between. The CDR3 sequence is CASSMDRRDTQYF. The CDR3 nucleotides are TGTGCCAGCAGCATGGACAGACGCGATACGCAGTATTTT.

J is TRBJ1-4 and V is TRBV2; TRBD1 matches 11 bases. Germline lookup yields CDR1 SNHLY and CDR2 FYNNEI. The junction had 12 bases not matched to a gene; V was cut back by 6 bases and J by 0 bases. The CDR3 loop spans 19 amino acids. The CDR3 region is CASRFRDRGIGATNEKLFF. The CDR3 DNA follows: TGTGCCAGCAGATTCAGGGACAGGGGGATCGGAGCAACTAATGAAAAACTGTTTTTT.

The sample holds a few counts of this clonotype. The chain is built from TRBV27 and TRBJ2-7, with D possibly TRBD1 on 5 matching bases. This CDR3 spans 14 amino acids. The V gene lost 3 bases and the J gene lost 1 base, with 10 bases spanning the gap. In germline, CDR1 is MNHEY, CDR2 SMNVEV (reference sequence). DNA of the CDR3: TGTGCCAGCAGTTTCCTTAGACAGTCCTACGAGCAGTACTTC. Its translation is CASSFLRQSYEQYF.

This clonotype was recorded a few times. The chain uses TRBV13 and TRBJ2-1, with unresolved D. The CDR3 is 11 residues long. CDR1 PRHDT and CDR2 FYEKMQ come from the germline V gene (reference sequence). V lost 8 bases, J lost 7 bases, and 9 bases lay in between. The CDR3 is CASGGGNEQFF. CDR3 nucleotides: TGTGCCAGCGGTGGCGGTAATGAGCAGTTCTTC. The variable domain in full, completed from reference TRBV13 and TRBJ2-1, reads AAGVIQSPRHLIKEKRETATLKCYPIPRHDTVYWYQQGPGQDPQFLISFYEKMQSDKGSIPDRFSAQQFSDYHSELNMSSLELGDSALYFCASGGGNEQFFGPGTRLTVL.

The gene calls are TRBV29-1 and TRBJ1-2; D gene unclear. CDR3 length: 14 amino acids. Germline values: CDR1 SQVTM, CDR2 ANQGSEA. Here the CDR3 reads CGAPSGGGNYGYTF. Written as DNA, the CDR3 is TGCGGCGCTCCGTCGGGTGGAGGGAACTATGGCTACACCTTC.